The next 24 T cell receptor beta chains were all read from a single sample in a study of OX40 agonist ivuxolimab in advanced cancers. Sequenced by immunoSEQ multiplex PCR; TCRdb stores in-frame clones only, minus some. The sample consists of around 30,000 clones, 80% to 95% of them appearing once. The starting material was CD4+ or CD8+ T cells sorted from blood, obtained in a trial of the OX40 agonist ivuxolimab. These receptors were taken from an adult with an advanced solid tumor such as melanoma, head and neck, liver or kidney cancer.

This clone was counted a single time. V usage is TRBV2 and J usage is TRBJ2-1; 11 bases align to TRBD2. CDR3 length: 17 amino acids. Germline V gene lookup returns CDR1 SNHLY and CDR2 FYNNEI. V lost 6 bases, J lost 4 bases, and 11 bases stayed unmatched. In DNA form, the CDR3 reads TGTGCCAGCAGCCCGAAGGCTAGCGGGGGGAGGTACAATGAGCAGTTCTTC. This gives the protein CASSPKASGGRYNEQFF.

The V and J genes are TRBV30 and TRBJ2-7, with D hard to call. CDR3 length: 11 residues. The germline V and J ends were trimmed by 0 bases and 4 bases, with 4 bases remaining between them. CDR1 GTSNPN and CDR2 SVGIG come from the germline V gene (reference sequence). The CDR3 here is CAWSVEYEQYF. Written as DNA, the CDR3 is TGTGCCTGGAGTGTAGAGTACGAGCAGTACTTC.

In its sample, this clone was seen a few times. The chain carries TRBV27 and TRBJ1-5; 7 bases agree with TRBD1. The CDR3 extends over 14 amino acids. With 3 bases clipped from V and 4 bases from J, the junction kept 3 bases outside the gene matches. CDR1 is MNHEY and CDR2 is SMNVEV in the germline V gene (reference sequence). The CDR3 region is CASSFQGVNQPQHF. The DNA for the CDR3 is TGTGCCAGCAGTTTTCAGGGGGTGAATCAGCCCCAGCATTTT.

This chain links TRBV15 with TRBJ1-2, with a tentative D call TRBD1 (5 bases). V shed 0 bases and J shed 4 bases, with 18 bases lying between them. CDR1 is LNHNV, CDR2 YYDKDF, per germline (reference sequence). There are 17 residues in the CDR3. The DNA for the CDR3 is TGTGCCACCAGCAGAGATGGGGCTTACCGGGCATCCTATGGCTACACCTTC. It codes for CATSRDGAYRASYGYTF.

The chain recombines TRBV7-2 with TRBJ1-5, with D perhaps matching TRBD1 (6 bases). The CDR3 is 15 amino acids. V was pared by 6 bases and J by 2 bases, with 14 bases between. Germline V CDR1 and CDR2: SGHTA, FQGNSA. CDR3 in amino acids: CASRIAGDRNQPQHF. The CDR3 region has the DNA TGTGCCAGCAGAATAGCAGGGGATCGCAATCAGCCCCAGCATTTT. The full variable domain, in which reference TRBV7-2 and TRBJ1-5 provide the parts outside the CDR3, is GAGVSQSPSNKVTEKGKDVELRCDPISGHTALYWYRQSLGQGLEFLIYFQGNSAPDKSGLPSDRFSAERTGGSVSTLTIQRTQQEDSAVYLCASRIAGDRNQPQHFGDGTRLSIL.

V usage is TRBV9 and J usage is TRBJ2-1, with D uncertain. The V end lost 0 bases, the J end lost 12 bases, and 10 bases lay between the germline ends. This CDR3 has 12 residues. Germline V gene lookup returns CDR1 SGDLS and CDR2 YYNGEE. The CDR3 coding sequence is TGTGCCAGCAGCGTAGGCTCAAGCCGGCAGTTCTTC. Translated: CASSVGSSRQFF.

This clone has only a few counts. V and J are TRBV6-5 and TRBJ1-5; D is unresolved. This CDR3 spans 13 amino acids. Germline lookup yields CDR1 MNHEY and CDR2 SVGAGI. Trimming took 2 bases from V and 2 from J, leaving 4 bases between them. The CDR3 region is CASSYGGNQPQHF. The CDR3 DNA sequence: TGTGCCAGCAGTTACGGTGGCAATCAGCCCCAGCATTTT.

This rearrangement joins TRBV4-1 to TRBJ2-3; TRBD1 matches 9 bases. With 0 bases clipped from V and 1 base from J, the junction kept 5 bases outside the gene matches. Germline values: CDR1 MGHRA, CDR2 YSYEKL. This CDR3 region has 17 residues. CDR3 protein: CASSQDVRTGGTDTQYF. CDR3 sequence (DNA): TGCGCCAGCAGCCAAGACGTCCGGACAGGGGGCACAGATACGCAGTATTTT.

This clone occurred once. The chain couples TRBV11-2 to TRBJ1-3; TRBD1 might be the D (6 bases). The CDR3 contains 14 residues. Germline V gives CDR1 SGHAT, CDR2 FQNNGV. Trimming took 5 bases from V and 5 from J, leaving 13 bases between them. In DNA, the CDR3 is TGTGCCAGCAGCACAAGACAGGCGCGAAACACCATATATTTT. The encoded protein is CASSTRQARNTIYF.

This clone was seen just once. The J gene is TRBJ2-7, the V gene TRBV6-5, with 8 bases aligning to TRBD1. The CDR3 totals 15 residues. CDR1 is MNHEY, CDR2 SVGAGI, per germline. V trimming: 0 bases; J trimming: 0 bases; junction bases outside the gene matches: 1. Here the CDR3 reads CASSYSTGGSYEQYF. In nucleotides, the CDR3 is TGTGCCAGCAGTTACTCAACAGGGGGCTCCTACGAGCAGTACTTC.

The chain couples TRBV28 to TRBJ2-3, with a weak D call TRBD2 (5 bases). Per the germline V gene, CDR1 is MDHEN and CDR2 is SYDVKM. This CDR3 region has 13 residues. With 1 base removed from V and 6 bases from J, the gap between germline ends came to 8 bases. The CDR3 region is CASSLSRRDTQYF. The CDR3 coding sequence is TGTGCCAGCAGTTTATCCAGGAGGGATACGCAGTATTTT. The full variable domain, completed using reference TRBV28 and TRBJ2-3, is DVKVTQSSRYLVKRTGEKVFLECVQDMDHENMFWYRQDPGLGLRLIYFSYDVKMKEKGDIPEGYSVSREKKERFSLILESASTNQTSMYLCASSLSRRDTQYFGPGTRLTVL.

The chain recombines TRBV6-5 with TRBJ2-1, with a weak D call TRBD2 (5 bases). The germline V gene has CDR1 MNHEY and CDR2 SVGAGI. The CDR3 totals 15 residues. V was shortened by 0 bases and J by 0 bases, with 6 bases between the two germline ends. CDR3 residues: CASSYSGSSYNEQFF. The DNA of the CDR3 is TGTGCCAGCAGTTACTCGGGGAGCTCCTACAATGAGCAGTTCTTC.

Here the CDR3 reads CASNTGQSYEQYF. CDR3 DNA sequence: TGTGCCAGCAATACGGGACAGAGCTACGAGCAGTACTTC. This chain links TRBV13 with TRBJ2-7; 7 bases are shared with TRBD1. V was clipped by 7 bases and J by 3 bases; unmatched bases: 6. This CDR3 is 13 amino acids long. Germline assignment: CDR1 PRHDT and CDR2 FYEKMQ (reference sequence).

The V gene is TRBV10-2, the J gene TRBJ2-7; possible D gene TRBD1, 7 bases. The CDR3 contains 12 residues. The ends were cut back, 10 bases at V and 7 bases at J, with 17 bases in the middle. Germline values: CDR1 WSHSY, CDR2 SAAADI. The CDR3 coding sequence is TGCGCCACACAGGGTTCAGGGGGGGAGCAGTACTTC. Translation: CATQGSGGEQYF.

The chain carries TRBV4-3 and TRBJ2-1; tentative D call: TRBD1 (6 bases). Germline V lookup: CDR1 LGHNA, CDR2 YSLEER. Trimming left V 4 bases short and J 5 bases short, with 9 bases between. The CDR3 is 13 residues long. The DNA for the CDR3 is TGCGCCAGCAGCCCTCGGACAGACAATGAGCAGTTCTTC. Its translation: CASSPRTDNEQFF.

The genes are TRBV4-1 and TRBJ1-2; D is uncertain. Germline V lookup: CDR1 MGHRA, CDR2 YSYEKL. V was shortened by 4 bases and J by 7 bases, with 25 bases between the two germline ends. This CDR3 has 17 residues. CDR3 in DNA: TGCGCCAGCAGCCGCGAAAACCCCACAGCTAGCTCCCGTGGCTACACCTTC. Protein sequence: CASSRENPTASSRGYTF.

The V gene is TRBV4-1, the J gene TRBJ1-5; TRBD1 aligns across 7 bases. Germline lookup yields CDR1 MGHRA and CDR2 YSYEKL. This CDR3 comprises 15 residues. The V gene end was trimmed by 0 bases and the J gene end by 3 bases; junction bases not matched to a gene: 2. The CDR3 loop is CASSQDRGNNQPQHF. As DNA, the CDR3 is TGCGCCAGCAGCCAAGACAGGGGGAACAATCAGCCCCAGCATTTT.

The chain joins TRBV19 to TRBJ2-7, with D perhaps matching TRBD1 (7 bases). The CDR3 has 13 amino acids. Germline CDR1 and CDR2: LNHDA and SQIVND (reference sequence). V gave up 6 bases and J gave up 3 bases, with 12 bases separating them. The CDR3 DNA reads as TGTGCCAGTAGCCCAGGGGGGAGCTACGAGCAGTACTTC. Translation: CASSPGGSYEQYF.

The CDR3 DNA follows: TGTGCCAGCAGCCGAGGAACAAGGACAGGGAGGGAGGAGACCCAGTACTTC. The encoded protein is CASSRGTRTGREETQYF. This chain uses TRBV11-2 with TRBJ2-5, with a possible D match to TRBD1 (8 bases). Germline V gene sequence: CDR1 SGHAT, CDR2 FQNNGV. V was cut by 5 bases and J by 5 bases, with 24 bases left in between. This CDR3 contains 17 residues.

This clone was counted once. The rearrangement links TRBV28 to TRBJ2-5; possible D gene TRBD1, 6 bases. Trimming took 5 bases from V and 4 from J, leaving 20 bases between them. CDR1 MDHEN and CDR2 SYDVKM come from the germline V gene. The CDR3 totals 16 residues. CDR3: CASSSLENRVLETQYF. As DNA, the CDR3 is TGTGCCAGCAGTAGTTTAGAGAACAGGGTCTTAGAGACCCAGTACTTC.

The rearrangement joins TRBV7-9 to TRBJ1-2, with D unclear. Trimming shortened V by 3 bases and J by 4 bases, and 9 bases separated the two germline ends. In germline, CDR1 is SEHNR, CDR2 FQNEAQ (reference sequence). There are 13 residues in the CDR3. The chain's CDR3 is CASSFPRFYGYTF. The CDR3 bases are TGTGCCAGCAGCTTCCCCCGGTTCTATGGCTACACCTTC. Full variable domain (rest looked up from reference TRBV7-9 and TRBJ1-2): DTGVSQNPRHKITKRGQNVTFRCDPISEHNRLYWYRQTLGQGPEFLTYFQNEAQLEKSRLLSDRFSAERPKGSFSTLEIQRTEQGDSAMYLCASSFPRFYGYTFGSGTRLTVV.

J is TRBJ1-2 and V is TRBV6-5; maybe TRBD1 (6 bases). CDR1 is MNHEY, CDR2 SVGAGI, per germline. V lost 2 bases and J 4 bases, leaving 11 bases between the germline ends. The CDR3 contains 14 residues. CDR3 DNA sequence: TGTGCCAGCAGTTACAGGGGGACAACCTATGGCTACACCTTC. Protein: CASSYRGTTYGYTF.

This clone has only a few counts. This chain connects TRBV11-2 to TRBJ2-7; D remains ambiguous. This CDR3 is 12 amino acids long. V was cut by 1 base and J by 3 bases, with 4 bases left in between. Germline V gene sequence: CDR1 SGHAT, CDR2 FQNNGV. The CDR3, as DNA: TGTGCCAGCAGCTTAGCCGGCTACGAGCAGTACTTC. It encodes CASSLAGYEQYF. Filled out from reference TRBV11-2 and TRBJ2-7, the complete variable domain reads EAGVAQSPRYKIIEKRQSVAFWCNPISGHATLYWYQQILGQGPKLLIQFQNNGVVDDSQLPKDRFSAERLKGVDSTLKIQPAKLEDSAVYLCASSLAGYEQYFGPGTRLTVT.

The chain combines TRBV12-5 with TRBJ2-4; D is possibly TRBD2 (5 bases). V was clipped by 6 bases and J by 0 bases, with 12 bases between them. CDR3 size: 15 residues. Germline CDR1 LGHNT, CDR2 FRNRAP. CDR3 nucleotide sequence: TGTGCTAGTGGATCGAGCGGACTAGCCAAAAACATTCAGTACTTC. Protein product: CASGSSGLAKNIQYF.